The source of this T cell receptor beta chain is a study of Graves' ophthalmopathy and Graves' hyperthyroidism. The overall study: At initial diagnosis, peripheral blood was obtained, and this preceded any treatment.

Amplified material comprised TCR beta CDR3 regions derived from RNA transcripts. The workflow started with a first-round RT-PCR run with HTBI primers and then moved on to a second-round multiplex PCR. MiXCR was run by TCRdb on the multiplex PCR reads, yielding one entry per CDR3 protein. This repertoire shows about 660,000 distinct CDR3 sequences, about two fifths found once; its top ten account for over 2.5%. V was clipped by 5 bases and J by 7 bases; unmatched bases: 12. The CDR3 extends over 16 amino acids. Ophthalmopathy was moderately-to-severely active, CAS at least 3, NOSPECS at least 4, lasting under 3 months.

Sequencing was done on a sample of peripheral blood. The chain carries TRBV12-3 or TRBV12-4 and TRBJ2-7, with 12 bases that match TRBD1. This receptor was obtained from an adult man with Graves' ophthalmopathy. The CDR3 loop is CASSPTPGQGAGEQYF. CDR3 bases: TGTGCCAGCAGTCCCACCCCGGGACAGGGGGCGGGGGAGCAGTACTTC.